This T cell receptor beta chain was sequenced for a study of vaccination and CD4 T cells after COVID-19. About this clonotype: Its antigen remains unknown.

Germline V gene lookup returns CDR1 LNHNV and CDR2 YYDKDF (reference sequence). The CDR3 has 16 residues. Trimming took off 1 base at V and 7 bases at J, with 16 bases between the two ends. The Oncomine TCR Beta short-read assay was what sequenced the DNA obtained from cultured CD4+ T cells. TCRdb called the PCR reads again in MiXCR, with one record for every CDR3 protein. The sample lists roughly 26,000 distinct CDR3 sequences; over 60% were seen once. Treatment given: roughly ten-day PBMC culture with coronavirus spike peptide pools or control peptides (ViraFEST assay). The ViraFEST method relied on peptide pools to expand antigen-specific T cells, followed by TCR sequencing. The study, taken as a whole, reports: Investigators enrolled relatively few convalescent patients and included no early post-infection timepoints. Spike mono-reactivity held for 304 of 307 vaccine-specific clones in convalescent patients.

The specimen sequenced was CD4+ T cells from blood, cultured in vitro. The sequence was collected from a human donor who had recovered from COVID-19. V gene TRBV15 combines with J gene TRBJ2-2, with TRBD1 as a possible D gene (8 bases). This CDR3 is CATSRGGTGGGGELFF. The CDR3, as DNA: TGTGCCACCAGCAGAGGGGGGACAGGCGGGGGCGGGGAGCTGTTTTTT.